This passage covers 11 T cell receptor beta chains from one sample sequenced in a study of cytomegalovirus exposure and HLA in healthy donors. PCR employed 60 Vbeta and 13 Jbeta primers. Clones were sequenced by immunoSEQ multiplex PCR, and TCRdb holds only the in-frame ones, with some missing. This table holds fewer than 150,000 clones, approximately 70% found once. The sequenced sample was PBMCs. The receptor set was obtained from a human donor in good health.

This chain links TRBV18 with TRBJ2-5; TRBD1 agrees at 9 bases. Germline CDR1 KGHSH, CDR2 LQKENI. The length of the CDR3 is 15 residues. Trimming at V came to 5 bases and at J to 5 bases, leaving 9 bases not matched to a gene. CDR3 nucleotide sequence: TGTGCCAGCTCAGCGGACGGGACAGGGAGGGAGACCCAGTACTTC. It codes for CASSADGTGRETQYF. Looking up the rest from reference TRBV18 and TRBJ2-5 gives the full variable domain: NAGVMQNPRHLVRRRGQEARLRCSPMKGHSHVYWYRQLPEEGLKFMVYLQKENIIDESGMPKERFSAEFPKEGPSILRIQQVVRGDSAAYFCASSADGTGRETQYFGPGTRLLVL.

The V call is TRBV27, the J call TRBJ1-1; D remains ambiguous. From germline, CDR1 is MNHEY and CDR2 SMNVEV (reference sequence). V lost 2 bases to trimming and J lost 8 bases, with 15 bases between them. The CDR3 length is 14 residues. The CDR3 bases are TGTGCCAGCAGTTTACGTGGAACAGTTCTAGAAGCTTTCTTT. Its translation: CASSLRGTVLEAFF.

The CDR3: CASRGRDSGNTIYF. The CDR3 bases are TGCGCCAGCAGGGGCCGAGACTCTGGAAACACCATATATTTT. The genes are TRBV10-2 and TRBJ1-3; D ambiguous. Trimming pared 6 bases from V and 0 bases from J, leaving 9 bases between. CDR3 length: 14 amino acids. Per germline, CDR1 WSHSY and CDR2 SAAADI.

The gene calls are TRBV6-4 and TRBJ2-3; 9 bases align to TRBD2. The CDR3 is 15 amino acids. Germline CDR1 is MRHNA and CDR2 is SNTAGT. J lost 4 bases, V lost 4 bases, and 6 bases had no gene match. The CDR3 DNA follows: TGTGCCAGCAGTGCCCGAGCGGGGGGACCAGATACGCAGTATTTT. Translation: CASSARAGGPDTQYF.

The chain couples TRBV2 to TRBJ2-5; TRBD2 aligns across 14 bases. Germline V gene lookup returns CDR1 SNHLY and CDR2 FYNNEI. The CDR3 runs to 17 residues. V was pared by 4 bases and J by 7 bases, with 11 bases of the junction left unmatched. The CDR3 loop is CASSVSLTSGGAVTQYF. CDR3 in DNA: TGTGCCAGCAGTGTATCCTTGACTAGCGGGGGGGCGGTGACCCAGTACTTC.

The chain has TRBV6-5 and TRBJ2-7, with D perhaps matching TRBD2 (6 bases). Germline CDR1 reads MNHEY; CDR2 reads SVGAGI. The V end was cut by 7 bases, the J end by 6 bases, with 10 bases between. This CDR3 region has 11 residues. The CDR3 DNA follows: TGTGCCAGCACGCGGGATAGCGAGCAGTACTTC. The encoded protein is CASTRDSEQYF.

This chain joins TRBV7-9 and TRBJ2-7, with 12 bases fitting TRBD2. Germline V CDR1 and CDR2: SEHNR, FQNEAQ (reference sequence). The CDR3 totals 17 residues. The trim removed 5 bases at V and 4 bases at J, leaving 12 bases unmatched. The CDR3 DNA reads as TGTGCCAGCAGCGAGCTAGCGGGAGGGCTAGGGGGGTACGAGCAGTACTTC. This codes for CASSELAGGLGGYEQYF.

V is TRBV28 and J is TRBJ1-1; 10 bases are a match to TRBD1. This CDR3 has 15 amino acids. The germline V gene encodes CDR1 MDHEN and CDR2 SYDVKM. V dropped 3 bases and J dropped 3; count of bases not matched to a gene: 4. DNA for the CDR3: TGTGCCAGCAGTTTTAAGACAGGGGGCTACACTGAAGCTTTCTTT. Translating it yields CASSFKTGGYTEAFF. The full variable domain, rest sourced from reference TRBV28 and TRBJ1-1, is DVKVTQSSRYLVKRTGEKVFLECVQDMDHENMFWYRQDPGLGLRLIYFSYDVKMKEKGDIPEGYSVSREKKERFSLILESASTNQTSMYLCASSFKTGGYTEAFFGQGTRLTVV.

The rearrangement joins TRBV6-6 to TRBJ2-7, with 9 nucleotides matching TRBD1. With V trimmed by 4 bases and J by 3 bases, 7 bases remained unmatched. The CDR3 is 15 residues long. Germline CDR1 and CDR2: MNHNY and SVGAGI (reference sequence). The CDR3 DNA reads as TGTGCCAGCAGTTTGACAGGGGGGCAATTCTACGAGCAGTACTTC. Its protein is CASSLTGGQFYEQYF.

The chain couples TRBV10-1 to TRBJ2-5, with D possibly being TRBD2 (6 bases). With the DNA end fitting TRBJ2-7 better, the J assignment may be wrong. CDR3 length equals 13 residues. Looked up from germline, CDR1 is WNHNN and CDR2 is SYGVQD (reference sequence). The CDR3 region has the DNA TGCGCCAGCAGTGAAGGAGGGGACTACGAGCAGTACTTC. It encodes CASSEGGDYEQYF.

The gene calls are TRBV13 and TRBJ2-7, with D possibly matching TRBD2 (6 bases). Germline V CDR1 and CDR2: PRHDT, FYEKMQ (reference sequence). The CDR3 is made up of 14 amino acids. V shed 0 bases and J shed 4 bases, with 10 bases lying between them. CDR3 sequence reads: CASSLGSGRYEQYF. The DNA for the CDR3 is TGTGCCAGCAGCTTAGGGAGCGGGCGGTACGAGCAGTACTTC.